What follows are 25 T cell receptor beta chains derived from one specimen sequenced in a study of cytomegalovirus exposure and HLA in healthy donors (dated by TCRdb to about 2017). The library was obtained by the immunoSEQ multiplex PCR assay. The table comes from immuneACCESS by way of TCRdb, which keeps in-frame sequences with V and J called. Part of the clones is missing from these tables; in studies checked, under half for an unresolved V gene and the rest for unknown reasons. The sample table records 76,000 or so clones; 94% of these occur just once. The ten top clones hold about 2.1% of the sample. Sequencing used PBMCs. The receptors here all came from a woman aged 18-30 years in good health and CMV-seronegative.

The V gene is TRBV19, the J gene TRBJ1-2; D possibly corresponds to TRBD1 (5 bases). This CDR3 contains 13 residues. Germline V gene sequence: CDR1 LNHDA, CDR2 SQIVND (reference sequence). V was shortened by 9 bases and J by 1 base, with 12 bases between the two germline ends. The CDR3 DNA reads TGTGCCAGCAAGATCAGGGATAACTATGGCTACACCTTC. This sequence encodes CASKIRDNYGYTF.

The gene calls are TRBV19 and TRBJ1-5; 11 bases align to TRBD1. In germline, CDR1 is LNHDA, CDR2 SQIVND (reference sequence). The V and J ends lost 4 bases and 0 bases, in that order; junction bases with no gene match: 8. The length of the CDR3 is 18 residues. The CDR3: CASSRGQGAPLSNQPQHF. The CDR3 DNA follows: TGTGCCAGTAGTAGAGGACAGGGGGCACCCCTTAGCAATCAGCCCCAGCATTTT.

The V and J genes are TRBV5-1 and TRBJ1-2, with TRBD1 identical over 8 bases. The CDR3 contains 13 residues. V was pared by 2 bases and J by 8 bases, with 5 bases of the junction left unmatched. Germline CDR1 SGHRS, CDR2 YFSETQ. The CDR3, as DNA: TGCGCCAGCAGCTTAGACAGGGGCCTCGGCTACACCTTC. Translation: CASSLDRGLGYTF.

The CDR3 protein is CASSVSRGRLPNEQFF. CDR3 sequence (DNA): TGTGCCAGCAGTGTGTCCAGGGGGCGACTCCCCAATGAGCAGTTCTTC. The chain carries TRBV2 and TRBJ2-1; 8 bases agree with TRBD1. Looked up from germline, CDR1 is SNHLY and CDR2 is FYNNEI. The CDR3 sequence is 16 residues long. Trimming cost V 4 bases and J 6 bases; bases outside gene matches: 11. Looking up the rest from reference TRBV2 and TRBJ2-1 gives the full variable domain: EPEVTQTPSHQVTQMGQEVILRCVPISNHLYFYWYRQILGQKVEFLVSFYNNEISEKSEIFDDQFSVERPDGSNFTLKIRSTKLEDSAMYFCASSVSRGRLPNEQFFGPGTRLTVL.

The CDR3 sequence: CASSDRDSDYEQYF. CDR3 nucleotides: TGTGCCAGCTCAGACCGGGACAGTGACTACGAGCAGTACTTC. The chain is built from TRBV18 and TRBJ2-7; 7 nucleotides match TRBD1. With 5 bases clipped from V and 3 bases from J, the junction kept 7 bases outside the gene matches. Germline lookup yields CDR1 KGHSH and CDR2 LQKENI. This CDR3 has 14 amino acids.

The chain joins TRBV7-9 to TRBJ2-1, with 7 bases that match TRBD1. V trimming: 3 bases; J trimming: 6 bases; junction bases outside the gene matches: 5. CDR3 length: 14 residues. CDR1 and CDR2 from the germline V gene are SEHNR and FQNEAQ (reference sequence). The CDR3 sequence: CASSFTGTANEQFF. CDR3 nucleotides: TGTGCCAGCAGCTTCACAGGGACAGCCAATGAGCAGTTCTTC.

This chain uses TRBV14 with TRBJ2-1, with D perhaps TRBD1 (5 bases). The CDR3 consists of 13 residues. The germline V gene has CDR1 SGHDN and CDR2 FVKESK. Trimming took 6 bases from V and 10 from J, leaving 16 bases between them. The CDR3 DNA follows: TGTGCCAGCAGTAACGGCGCAGGGCTAGAGCAGTTCTTC. Amino acid sequence: CASSNGAGLEQFF.

This clone was detected only a few times. The chain joins TRBV11-2 to TRBJ2-3; D not certain. The CDR3 has 13 residues. The germline V gene encodes CDR1 SGHAT and CDR2 FQNNGV. V dropped 0 bases and J dropped 2 bases, with 3 bases sitting between them. The CDR3 DNA reads TGTGCCAGCAGCTTAGATCTCACAGATACGCAGTATTTT. It yields the protein CASSLDLTDTQYF.

The rearrangement uses TRBV2 and TRBJ1-2; 7 nucleotides align to TRBD1. From germline, CDR1 is SNHLY and CDR2 FYNNEI. The CDR3 is 13 amino acids. Trimming at V came to 2 bases and at J to 3 bases, leaving 0 bases not matched to a gene. The CDR3, as DNA: TGTGCCAGCAGTGAAACAGGGGACTATGGCTACACCTTC. Its protein product is CASSETGDYGYTF.

The CDR3 DNA sequence: TGTGCCGCCCAGACAGGGGGCGCGGGTGGCTACACCTTC. It specifies CAAQTGGAGGYTF. The chain carries TRBV10-3 and TRBJ1-2; TRBD1 matches 10 bases. This CDR3 contains 13 residues. J was trimmed by 7 bases and V by 11 bases; bases with no gene match: 10. CDR1 and CDR2 from the germline V gene are ENHRY and SYGVKD.

This rearrangement joins TRBV10-2 to TRBJ2-7, with 12 bases identical to TRBD1. Germline CDR1 and CDR2: WSHSY and SAAADI. There are 15 residues in the CDR3. The V and J ends lost 4 bases and 3 bases, in that order; junction bases with no gene match: 4. The CDR3 region is CASSAGTGGIYEQYF. CDR3 sequence (DNA): TGCGCCAGCAGTGCTGGGACAGGGGGCATCTACGAGCAGTACTTC.

The table lists this clone with a count of one. The chain recombines TRBV7-9 with TRBJ2-1, with TRBD2 identical over 7 bases. Germline loops: CDR1 SEHNR, CDR2 FQNEAQ (reference sequence). This CDR3 contains 16 residues. The J segment lost 8 bases and the V segment lost 7 bases, leaving 17 bases of the junction unmatched. This CDR3 is CASKTTRDYGEDEQFF. The CDR3 DNA reads as TGTGCCAGCAAAACCACCCGGGACTATGGGGAGGATGAGCAGTTCTTC.

This clone was seen just once. V gene TRBV2 combines with J gene TRBJ2-5, with D uncertain. The CDR3 covers 12 residues. Between the trimmed V and J ends, which lost 4 bases and 2 bases, there was a span of 5 bases. CDR1 and CDR2 (germline): SNHLY, FYNNEI. The CDR3: CASSVLQETQYF. The CDR3, as DNA: TGTGCCAGCAGTGTTTTACAAGAGACCCAGTACTTC.

This clone appeared once. The chain is built from TRBV27 and TRBJ1-1; possibly TRBD1 for D (6 bases). The CDR3 has 14 amino acids. The germline CDR1 and CDR2 sequences are MNHEY and SMNVEV (reference sequence). Between the trimmed V and J ends, which lost 6 bases and 0 bases, there was a span of 11 bases. CDR3 sequence reads: CASRLTGLNTEAFF. The CDR3 DNA follows: TGTGCCAGCAGACTGACAGGCCTGAACACTGAAGCTTTCTTT.

This clone was seen just once. The chain has TRBV7-9 and TRBJ2-7, with TRBD2 matching over 12 bases. Germline V CDR1 and CDR2: SEHNR, FQNEAQ (reference sequence). The V gene end was trimmed by 3 bases and the J gene end by 0 bases; junction bases not matched to a gene: 6. The CDR3 length is 17 residues. The CDR3 loop reads CASSFRTSGISSYEQYF. The CDR3 DNA follows: TGTGCCAGCAGCTTTAGGACTAGCGGGATTAGCTCCTACGAGCAGTACTTC.

The rearrangement joins TRBV19 to TRBJ1-6, with TRBD1 matching 7 bases. The CDR3 consists of 14 residues. Germline V gene lookup returns CDR1 LNHDA and CDR2 SQIVND (reference sequence). The J segment lost 0 bases and the V segment lost 9 bases, leaving 2 bases of the junction unmatched. The CDR3 loop reads CASRDSSYNSPLHF. Written as DNA, the CDR3 is TGTGCCAGCCGGGACAGCTCCTATAATTCACCCCTCCACTTT.

V usage is TRBV2 and J usage is TRBJ2-1; 12 nucleotides align to TRBD2. CDR1 and CDR2 (germline): SNHLY, FYNNEI. V was clipped by 6 bases and J by 2 bases; unmatched bases: 5. The CDR3 covers 16 residues. CDR3 loop: CASSPWTSGTYNEQFF. In DNA form, the CDR3 reads TGTGCCAGCAGCCCCTGGACTAGCGGGACCTACAATGAGCAGTTCTTC.

As regards this clone: Different DNA sequences within this sample yield the same CDR3. The V call is TRBV14, the J call TRBJ2-7, with D possibly TRBD2 on 5 matching bases. V lost 2 bases and J lost 9, with 23 bases in between. The CDR3 consists of 16 residues. The V gene's germline CDR1 is SGHDN and CDR2 FVKESK. The CDR3 DNA sequence: TGTGCCAGCAGCCAAAGGGAGCGAAGCCCGGCCGTCGGGCAGTACTTC. This sequence encodes CASSQRERSPAVGQYF.

The chain uses TRBV30 and TRBJ2-5, with D possibly matching TRBD1 (6 bases). Germline CDR1 GTSNPN, CDR2 SVGIG (reference sequence). This CDR3 contains 14 residues. V was pared by 1 base and J by 4 bases, with 13 bases between. CDR3: CAWSGRTVPETQYF. The CDR3 DNA reads as TGTGCCTGGAGTGGGAGGACAGTCCCAGAGACCCAGTACTTC.

The V call is TRBV2, the J call TRBJ1-4; D gene uncertain. Germline V gene lookup returns CDR1 SNHLY and CDR2 FYNNEI. Trimming stripped 10 bases from V and 4 bases from J, with 13 bases between. The CDR3 extends over 13 amino acids. CDR3 protein: CATTLPGNEKLFF. The CDR3 DNA reads TGTGCCACGACCCTCCCGGGTAATGAAAAACTGTTTTTT.

This chain joins TRBV19 and TRBJ2-2; 9 nucleotides line up with TRBD1. Looked up from germline, CDR1 is LNHDA and CDR2 is SQIVND (reference sequence). The CDR3 loop spans 15 amino acids. Trimming cost V 7 bases and J 2 bases; bases outside gene matches: 5. CDR3 coding DNA: TGTGCCAGTACCCGGGACAGGGTCAACACCGGGGAGCTGTTTTTT. Its protein is CASTRDRVNTGELFF.

This chain links TRBV7-3 with TRBJ2-3; 9 positions match TRBD1. The CDR3 has 15 residues. Germline trimming cut 5 bases from V and 6 bases from J; bases unmatched to any gene: 9. Germline V gene lookup returns CDR1 SGHTA and CDR2 FQGTGA. The DNA of the CDR3 is TGTGCCAGCAGCCTACGACCGGGACAGGGCGATACGCAGTATTTT. This codes for CASSLRPGQGDTQYF. Complete variable domain (other parts from reference TRBV7-3 and TRBJ2-3): GAGVSQTPSNKVTEKGKYVELRCDPISGHTALYWYRQSLGQGPEFLIYFQGTGAADDSGLPNDRFFAVRPEGSVSTLKIQRTERGDSAVYLCASSLRPGQGDTQYFGPGTRLTVL.

The CDR3 coding sequence is TGTGCCAGTAGTACGGGACAGGGGGTGATCTACGAGCAGTACTTC. Translated: CASSTGQGVIYEQYF. The chain combines TRBV19 with TRBJ2-7; 11 positions match TRBD1. V was pared by 4 bases and J by 3 bases, with 5 bases of the junction left unmatched. CDR3 length: 15 amino acids. Germline V gene sequence: CDR1 LNHDA, CDR2 SQIVND (reference sequence).

V is TRBV6-4 and J is TRBJ1-2; 7 positions match TRBD1. This CDR3 contains 15 residues. The germline CDR1 and CDR2 sequences are MRHNA and SNTAGT. J lost 1 base, V lost 9 bases, and 11 bases had no gene match. As DNA, the CDR3 is TGTGCCAGTTCTCCCGAGGGGGCGATTAACTATGGCTACACCTTC. The encoded protein is CASSPEGAINYGYTF.

The V call is TRBV28, the J call TRBJ2-7; 16 bases align to TRBD2. Germline-derived CDR1 and CDR2 are MDHEN and SYDVKM. With V trimmed by 1 base and J by 4 bases, 19 bases remained unmatched. The CDR3 has 22 amino acids. For the CDR3, the DNA is TGTGCCAGCAGTTTATCTCCTTTATCGGGACTAGCGGGAGGGCGGTCCGCTTACGAGCAGTACTTC. Protein sequence: CASSLSPLSGLAGGRSAYEQYF.